These 24 T cell receptor beta chains were sequenced from one sample in a study of blood T cell repertoires in COVID-19. The protocol was immunoSEQ multiplex PCR, while the TCRdb copy is restricted to in-frame clones and leaves out a portion. The data show 200,000 to 250,000 clones, 81% seen once. What was sequenced was PBMCs or T cells enriched from blood (not recorded which). These receptors were taken from a woman aged 45-65 years with acute COVID-19.

CDR3 nucleotide sequence: TGTGCCAGCAGCCCGGGACAGGGTAGCTCTGGGGCCAACGTCCTGACTTTC. As protein: CASSPGQGSSGANVLTF. The chain has TRBV5-5 and TRBJ2-6, with TRBD1 matching 9 bases. The CDR3 is made up of 17 amino acids. V trimming: 4 bases; J trimming: 0 bases; junction bases outside the gene matches: 5. CDR1 is SGHKS, CDR2 YYEKEE, per germline (reference sequence).

The rearrangement links TRBV6-5 to TRBJ2-7; weak D call: TRBD1 (6 bases). The CDR3 is made up of 15 amino acids. Germline CDR1 and CDR2: MNHEY and SVGAGI. With 5 bases removed from V and 1 base from J, the gap between germline ends came to 15 bases. The CDR3 region has the DNA TGTGCCAGCAGTAGCCGGGACACCCATTCCTACGAGCAGTACTTC. The encoded protein is CASSSRDTHSYEQYF.

The J gene is TRBJ2-5, the V gene TRBV27, with 8 bases lining up with TRBD1. CDR3 size: 14 residues. The ends lost 6 bases at V and 4 bases at J; junction bases unmatched: 7. The germline V gene has CDR1 MNHEY and CDR2 SMNVEV (reference sequence). The CDR3 bases are TGTGCCAGCAGAAGCGCAGGGGGCGGAGAGACCCAGTACTTC. It specifies CASRSAGGGETQYF.

This chain uses TRBV6-6 with TRBJ1-5; 7 positions match TRBD1. The CDR3 covers 15 residues. Germline V gene sequence: CDR1 MNHNY, CDR2 SVGAGI (reference sequence). J gave up 3 bases and V 6 bases, and 8 bases lay outside the gene matches. CDR3 amino acids: CASRPKGQLNQPQHF. The CDR3 DNA is TGTGCCAGCAGACCTAAGGGACAGCTCAATCAGCCCCAGCATTTT.

The chain has TRBV3-1 (or the pseudogene TRBV3-2) and TRBJ2-7, with D tentatively TRBD2 (6 bases). V shed 3 bases and J shed 7 bases, with 16 bases lying between them. The length of the CDR3 is 14 residues. From germline, CDR1 is LGHDT and CDR2 YNNKEL (reference sequence). The CDR3 loop is CASSHGGRMGEQYF. The CDR3 bases are TGTGCCAGCAGCCATGGGGGGAGGATGGGAGAGCAGTACTTC.

This chain connects TRBV30 to TRBJ2-7; tentatively, D is TRBD1 (6 bases). V was trimmed by 0 bases and J by 5 bases, leaving 14 bases between them. CDR1 GTSNPN and CDR2 SVGIG come from the germline V gene (reference sequence). The CDR3 has 14 amino acids. The CDR3 here is CAWSVNRAADEQYF. Here the CDR3 DNA reads TGTGCCTGGAGTGTAAACAGGGCTGCTGACGAGCAGTACTTC.

This sequence joins TRBV12-5 and TRBJ1-2; 7 positions match TRBD1. Germline CDR1 is LGHNT and CDR2 is FRNRAP. The trim removed 2 bases at V and 7 bases at J, leaving 7 bases unmatched. The CDR3 runs to 14 residues. The CDR3 sequence is CASGLNPGGSGYTF. In nucleotides, the CDR3 is TGTGCTAGTGGTTTGAATCCAGGGGGGAGTGGCTACACCTTC.

A remark on this clone: It may be a read error: a sequence one base away is much more abundant. The chain joins TRBV28 to TRBJ1-5, with D unresolved. CDR1 and CDR2 from the germline V gene are MDHEN and SYDVKM. This CDR3 is 13 amino acids long. V lost 7 bases and J lost 1, with 8 bases in between. The CDR3 here is CASTPGSNQPQHF. The CDR3 nucleotides read TGTGCCAGCACCCCCGGGAGCAATCAGCCCCAGCATTTT.

The chain uses TRBV28 and TRBJ1-3, with D unclear. The CDR3 runs 11 residues. Germline V gene data show CDR1 as MDHEN and CDR2 as SYDVKM. Between the trimmed V and J ends, which lost 4 bases and 6 bases, there was a span of 4 bases. CDR3 bases: TGTGCCAGCAGTTCCTCAAACACCATATATTTT. Encoded protein: CASSSSNTIYF.

The gene calls are TRBV7-8 and TRBJ2-4; 7 bases match TRBD1. V was pared by 5 bases and J by 2 bases, with 33 bases of the junction left unmatched. There are 24 residues in the CDR3. CDR1 is SGHVS, CDR2 FQNEAQ, per germline. The CDR3 loop reads CASSPQDRVRRGPAGSYTKNIQYF. The DNA of the CDR3 is TGTGCCAGCAGCCCTCAAGACAGGGTTAGGCGAGGCCCGGCCGGATCTTACACCAAAAACATTCAGTACTTC.

The chain couples TRBV19 to TRBJ2-7; 7 bases fit TRBD1. Germline loops: CDR1 LNHDA, CDR2 SQIVND (reference sequence). This CDR3 comprises 13 residues. The junction had 4 bases not matched to a gene; V was cut back by 3 bases and J by 5 bases. The chain's CDR3 is CASSIRGTHEQYF. Here the CDR3 DNA reads TGTGCCAGTAGTATCAGGGGGACCCACGAGCAGTACTTC.

This clone has a single count. V gene TRBV5-1 combines with J gene TRBJ2-7; a possible D gene is TRBD1 (5 bases). Germline values: CDR1 SGHRS, CDR2 YFSETQ. CDR3 length equals 13 residues. V gave up 0 bases and J gave up 4 bases, with 8 bases separating them. The CDR3 region is CASSLDRSYEQYF. The CDR3 nucleotides are TGCGCCAGCAGCTTGGACAGGAGTTACGAGCAGTACTTC. The variable domain in full, completed from reference TRBV5-1 and TRBJ2-7, reads KAGVTQTPRYLIKTRGQQVTLSCSPISGHRSVSWYQQTPGQGLQFLFEYFSETQRNKGNFPGRFSGRQFSNSRSEMNVSTLELGDSALYLCASSLDRSYEQYFGPGTRLTVT.

The chain recombines TRBV3-1 (or the pseudogene TRBV3-2) with TRBJ2-2, with D possibly matching TRBD2 (6 bases). The CDR3 length is 17 residues. Germline V gene sequence: CDR1 LGHDT, CDR2 YNNKEL (reference sequence). Trimming stripped 0 bases from V and 9 bases from J, with 20 bases between. The CDR3, as DNA: TGTGCCAGCAGCCAAGATCGGCCGCGGGGCACCCCGCGGGAGCTGTTTTTT. Translated: CASSQDRPRGTPRELFF.

The rearrangement joins TRBV28 to TRBJ2-2; tentatively, D is TRBD1 (5 bases). The CDR3 extends over 14 amino acids. Germline CDR1 and CDR2: MDHEN and SYDVKM. With 2 bases removed from V and 7 bases from J, the gap between germline ends came to 11 bases. The CDR3 sequence is CASSLQGAGGELFF. The CDR3 region has the DNA TGTGCCAGCAGTTTACAAGGGGCCGGCGGGGAGCTGTTTTTT.

The chain couples TRBV20-1 to TRBJ1-1; the D gene is possibly TRBD1 (5 bases). Trimming shortened V by 3 bases and J by 4 bases, and 12 bases separated the two germline ends. The CDR3 is 13 amino acids. Per the germline V gene, CDR1 is DFQATT and CDR2 is SNEGSKA (reference sequence). CDR3 DNA sequence: TGCAGTGCTAGTCATGGGGGGGGCACTGAAGCTTTCTTT. It yields the protein CSASHGGGTEAFF.

The gene calls are TRBV30 and TRBJ2-4; D might be TRBD2 (6 bases). Per the germline V gene, CDR1 is GTSNPN and CDR2 is SVGIG (reference sequence). This CDR3 has 19 amino acids. Deletions cut 2 bases from V and 2 bases from J, with 25 bases between. The CDR3 bases are TGTGCCTGGAGTTTCACACGGATTAGCGGCCCATTATCCAAAAACATTCAGTACTTC. This codes for CAWSFTRISGPLSKNIQYF.

J is TRBJ2-2 and V is TRBV28; D is unresolved. Trimming took off 1 base at V and 2 bases at J, with 5 bases between the two ends. Germline V gene sequence: CDR1 MDHEN, CDR2 SYDVKM. There are 14 residues in the CDR3. As DNA, the CDR3 is TGTGCCAGCAGTTTATTACTAAACACCGGGGAGCTGTTTTTT. Translated, it gives CASSLLLNTGELFF.

The chain employs TRBV18 and TRBJ1-1, with a tentative D call TRBD1 (6 bases). Trimming removed 3 bases from V and 5 bases from J, with 13 bases in between. CDR3 length: 14 amino acids. The germline V gene encodes CDR1 KGHSH and CDR2 LQKENI. The chain's CDR3 is CASSPVGGTTEAFF. CDR3 sequence (DNA): TGTGCCAGCTCACCCGTAGGGGGAACGACTGAAGCTTTCTTT.

This clone was recorded a few times. The V and J genes are TRBV28 and TRBJ1-4; perhaps TRBD1 as D (5 bases). The CDR3 extends over 14 amino acids. The germline CDR1 and CDR2 sequences are MDHEN and SYDVKM. Trimming removed 1 base at V and 5 bases at J, with 8 bases between. The CDR3 DNA is TGTGCCAGCAGTTTATTGGAGGGGAATGAAAAACTGTTTTTT. This translates into CASSLLEGNEKLFF.

This sequence joins TRBV20-1 and TRBJ2-7; maybe TRBD1 (5 bases). Between the trimmed V and J ends, which lost 3 bases and 3 bases, there was a span of 9 bases. The CDR3 covers 12 residues. Germline CDR1 is DFQATT and CDR2 is SNEGSKA (reference sequence). CDR3 bases: TGCAGTGCTAGTCTGCAGGGCTACGAGCAGTACTTC. This codes for CSASLQGYEQYF.

J is TRBJ1-3 and V is TRBV9; D might be TRBD1 (5 bases). CDR1 and CDR2 (germline): SGDLS, YYNGEE. V lost 0 bases and J lost 2, with 12 bases in between. The CDR3 is made up of 16 amino acids. The CDR3 sequence: CASSVEGGTTGNTIYF. For the CDR3, the DNA is TGTGCCAGCAGCGTAGAAGGAGGGACTACTGGAAACACCATATATTTT.

The rearrangement uses TRBV7-2 and TRBJ2-4, with D possibly being TRBD1 (6 bases). The CDR3 covers 13 residues. Trimming cost V 6 bases and J 7 bases, with 13 bases left between them. Germline CDR1 SGHTA, CDR2 FQGNSA. The CDR3 region has the DNA TGTGCCAGCAGTCCGGGGACACCCAACATTCAGTACTTC. Translating it yields CASSPGTPNIQYF.

The V call is TRBV9, the J call TRBJ2-3; no clear D gene. The V end was cut by 1 base, the J end by 6 bases, with 15 bases between. The germline V gene has CDR1 SGDLS and CDR2 YYNGEE. This CDR3 region has 15 residues. The CDR3 bases are TGTGCCAGCAGCGTAAGTAGTCGCGGAGTCGATACGCAGTATTTT. It specifies CASSVSSRGVDTQYF.

This clone was seen a handful of times. CDR3 coding DNA: TGTGCCAGCAGTATCAGGGGGTCGCATGGCTACACCTTC. Residues: CASSIRGSHGYTF. J is TRBJ1-2 and V is TRBV28; TRBD1 matches 7 bases. The CDR3 covers 13 residues. Losses at the gene ends were 5 bases for V and 6 bases for J; bases not matched to a gene: 6. CDR1 and CDR2 from the germline V gene are MDHEN and SYDVKM.